This T cell receptor (beta chain) was identified during a study of blood T cell repertoires in COVID-19. Study in general: COVID-19 samples from acute and convalescent phases originated in the United States, Italy and Spain. From T cells, B-cell-depleted T cells, or PBMCs came the material, which was cDNA or gDNA.

In the original analysis: The assay estimated nucleated cells by amplifying reference gene primers. The table came from immunoSEQ multiplex PCR; TCRdb's copy has only in-frame clones and leaves some out. For V, J and clone size, that table is used; D and trimming come from the DNA. The repertoire holds over 250,000 clones, with approximately 83% as singletons. With 4 bases clipped from V and 0 bases from J, the junction kept 11 bases outside the gene matches. Per the germline V gene, CDR1 is SGHRS and CDR2 is YFSETQ. CDR3 size: 20 residues. This TCR was sampled from a woman aged 70 to 79 with acute or convalescent COVID-19. V and J are TRBV5-1 and TRBJ2-1; 15 bases agree with TRBD2. Sequenced input: peripheral blood. The DNA for the CDR3 is TGCGCCAGCAGCGAGGGACTAGCGGGGGGCGCAATACGCTCCTACAATGAGCAGTTCTTC. Residues: CASSEGLAGGAIRSYNEQFF.